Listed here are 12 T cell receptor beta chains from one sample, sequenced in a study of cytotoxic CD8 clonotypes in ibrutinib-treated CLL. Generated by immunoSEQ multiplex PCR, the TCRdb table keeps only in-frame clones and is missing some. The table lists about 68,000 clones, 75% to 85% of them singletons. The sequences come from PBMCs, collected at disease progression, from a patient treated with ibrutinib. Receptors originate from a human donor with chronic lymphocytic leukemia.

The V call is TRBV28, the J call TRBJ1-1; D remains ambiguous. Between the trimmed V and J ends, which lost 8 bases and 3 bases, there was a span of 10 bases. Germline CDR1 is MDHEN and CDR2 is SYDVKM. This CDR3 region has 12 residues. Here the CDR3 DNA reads TGTGCCAGCGGTCAGCGAGACACTGAAGCTTTCTTT. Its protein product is CASGQRDTEAFF.

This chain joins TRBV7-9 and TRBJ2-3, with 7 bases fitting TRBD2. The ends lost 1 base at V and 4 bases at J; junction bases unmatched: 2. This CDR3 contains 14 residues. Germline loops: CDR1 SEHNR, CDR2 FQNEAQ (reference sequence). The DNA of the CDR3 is TGTGCCAGCAGCTTAGGACTAGCTTCAGATACGCAGTATTTT. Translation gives CASSLGLASDTQYF.

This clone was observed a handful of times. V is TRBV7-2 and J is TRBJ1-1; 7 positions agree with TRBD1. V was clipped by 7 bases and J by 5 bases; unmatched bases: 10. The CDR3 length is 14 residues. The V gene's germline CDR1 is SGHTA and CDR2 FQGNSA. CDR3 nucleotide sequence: TGTGCCAGCACCCTGACAGGGATAAGAACTGAAGCTTTCTTT. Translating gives CASTLTGIRTEAFF.

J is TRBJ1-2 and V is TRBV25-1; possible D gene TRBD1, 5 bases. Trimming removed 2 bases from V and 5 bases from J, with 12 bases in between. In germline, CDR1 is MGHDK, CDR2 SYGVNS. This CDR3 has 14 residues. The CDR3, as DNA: TGTGCCAGCAGTGAAGGACACGGGGCATATGGCTACACCTTC. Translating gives CASSEGHGAYGYTF.

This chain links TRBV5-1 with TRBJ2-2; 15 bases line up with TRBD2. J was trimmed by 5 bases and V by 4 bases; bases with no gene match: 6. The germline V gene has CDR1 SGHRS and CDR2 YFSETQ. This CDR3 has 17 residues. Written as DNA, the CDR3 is TGCGCCAGCAGCAACGGACTAGCGGGAGGGTATACCGGGGAGCTGTTTTTT. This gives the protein CASSNGLAGGYTGELFF. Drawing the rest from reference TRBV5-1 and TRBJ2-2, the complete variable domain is KAGVTQTPRYLIKTRGQQVTLSCSPISGHRSVSWYQQTPGQGLQFLFEYFSETQRNKGNFPGRFSGRQFSNSRSEMNVSTLELGDSALYLCASSNGLAGGYTGELFFGEGSRLTVL.

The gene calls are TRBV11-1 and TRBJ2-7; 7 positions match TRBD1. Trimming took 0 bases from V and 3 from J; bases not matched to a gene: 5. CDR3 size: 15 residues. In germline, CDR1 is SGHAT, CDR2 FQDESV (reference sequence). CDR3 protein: CASSLARDSHYEQYF. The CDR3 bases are TGTGCCAGCAGCTTAGCTCGGGACAGTCACTACGAGCAGTACTTC.

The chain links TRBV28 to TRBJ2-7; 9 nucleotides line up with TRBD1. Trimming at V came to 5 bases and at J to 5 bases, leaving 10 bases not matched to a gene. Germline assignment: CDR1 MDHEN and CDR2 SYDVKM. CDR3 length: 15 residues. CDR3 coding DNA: TGTGCCAGCAGTACCCCCGGGACAGGGATGGACGAGCAGTACTTC. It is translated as CASSTPGTGMDEQYF.

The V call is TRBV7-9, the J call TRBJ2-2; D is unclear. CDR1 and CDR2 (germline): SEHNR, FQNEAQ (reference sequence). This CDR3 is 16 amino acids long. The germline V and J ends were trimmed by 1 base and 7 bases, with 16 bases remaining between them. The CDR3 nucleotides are TGTGCCAGCAGCTTAGGACTGACGGAATTCGTCGGGGAGCTGTTTTTT. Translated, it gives CASSLGLTEFVGELFF.

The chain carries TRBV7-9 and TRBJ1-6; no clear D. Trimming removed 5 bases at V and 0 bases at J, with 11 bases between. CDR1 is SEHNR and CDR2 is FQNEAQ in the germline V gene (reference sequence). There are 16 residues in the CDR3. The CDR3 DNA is TGTGCCAGCAGCCCAATACAGAGCTCCTATAATTCACCCCTCCACTTT. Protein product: CASSPIQSSYNSPLHF.

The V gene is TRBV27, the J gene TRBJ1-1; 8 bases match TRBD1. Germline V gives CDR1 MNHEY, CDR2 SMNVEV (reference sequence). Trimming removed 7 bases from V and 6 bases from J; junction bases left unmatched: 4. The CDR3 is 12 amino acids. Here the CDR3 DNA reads TGTGCCAGCAAAAACAGGGGGTCTGAAGCTTTCTTT. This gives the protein CASKNRGSEAFF.

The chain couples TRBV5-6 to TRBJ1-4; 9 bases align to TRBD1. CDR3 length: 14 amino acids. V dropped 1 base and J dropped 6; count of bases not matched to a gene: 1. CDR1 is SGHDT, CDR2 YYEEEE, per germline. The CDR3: CASSLTGGYEKLFF. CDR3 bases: TGTGCCAGCAGCTTGACAGGGGGCTATGAAAAACTGTTTTTT. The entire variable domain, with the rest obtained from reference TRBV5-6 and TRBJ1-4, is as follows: DAGVTQSPTHLIKTRGQQVTLRCSPKSGHDTVSWYQQALGQGPQFIFQYYEEEERQRGNFPDRFSGHQFPNYSSELNVNALLLGDSALYLCASSLTGGYEKLFFGSGTQLSVL.

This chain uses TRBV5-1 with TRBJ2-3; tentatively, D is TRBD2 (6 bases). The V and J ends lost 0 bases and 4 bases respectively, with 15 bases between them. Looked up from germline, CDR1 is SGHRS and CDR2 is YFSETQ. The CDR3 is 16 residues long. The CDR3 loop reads CASSLAVGGLPDTQYF. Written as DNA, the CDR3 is TGCGCCAGCAGCTTGGCGGTCGGGGGATTGCCAGATACGCAGTATTTT.